The T cell receptor beta chain described here comes from a study of identical twins. Study-wide results and caveats: The study found that models underestimated out-of-frame TCR alpha sharing in monozygotic twins. Conclusions rested on cross-sectional statistics rather than following the same donors.

This CDR3 comprises 15 residues. CDR1 and CDR2 from the germline V gene are ENHRY and SYGVKD. With V trimmed by 7 bases and J by 2 bases, 7 bases remained unmatched. From the 5' RACE reads, TCRdb called clonotypes with MiXCR, one entry per CDR3 protein. This table holds 450,000 or so distinct CDR3 sequences, 12% to 15% found once. Comment on this clonotype: Its antigen is currently unknown.

The sample also formed part of further work on yellow fever vaccine responses in identical twins. That investigation notes: Twins reportedly had a vaccine T cell response that seemed partly convergent, partly personalized.

This chain joins TRBV10-3 and TRBJ2-7; 11 nucleotides align to TRBD1. Sample: CD4+ T cells sorted from blood. This clonotype originated in a woman under 30 in good health. CDR3 region: CAINTPGQGAYEQYF. CDR3 sequence (DNA): TGTGCCATCAACACACCGGGACAGGGGGCCTACGAGCAGTACTTC.